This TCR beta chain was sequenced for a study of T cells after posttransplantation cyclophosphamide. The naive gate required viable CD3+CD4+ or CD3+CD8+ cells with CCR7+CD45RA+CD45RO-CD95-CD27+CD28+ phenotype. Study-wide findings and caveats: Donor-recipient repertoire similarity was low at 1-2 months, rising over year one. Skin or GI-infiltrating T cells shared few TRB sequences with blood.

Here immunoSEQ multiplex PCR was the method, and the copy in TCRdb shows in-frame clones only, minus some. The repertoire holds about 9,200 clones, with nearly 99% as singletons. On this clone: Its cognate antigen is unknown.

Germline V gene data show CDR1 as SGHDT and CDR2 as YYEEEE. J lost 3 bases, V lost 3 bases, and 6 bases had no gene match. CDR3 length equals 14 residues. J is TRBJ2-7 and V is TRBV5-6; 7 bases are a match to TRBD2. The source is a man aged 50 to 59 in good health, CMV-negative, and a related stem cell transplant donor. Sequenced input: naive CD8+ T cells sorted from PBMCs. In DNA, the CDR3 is TGTGCCAGCAGCTACCCCGGGACTAACTACGAGCAGTACTTC. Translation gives CASSYPGTNYEQYF.